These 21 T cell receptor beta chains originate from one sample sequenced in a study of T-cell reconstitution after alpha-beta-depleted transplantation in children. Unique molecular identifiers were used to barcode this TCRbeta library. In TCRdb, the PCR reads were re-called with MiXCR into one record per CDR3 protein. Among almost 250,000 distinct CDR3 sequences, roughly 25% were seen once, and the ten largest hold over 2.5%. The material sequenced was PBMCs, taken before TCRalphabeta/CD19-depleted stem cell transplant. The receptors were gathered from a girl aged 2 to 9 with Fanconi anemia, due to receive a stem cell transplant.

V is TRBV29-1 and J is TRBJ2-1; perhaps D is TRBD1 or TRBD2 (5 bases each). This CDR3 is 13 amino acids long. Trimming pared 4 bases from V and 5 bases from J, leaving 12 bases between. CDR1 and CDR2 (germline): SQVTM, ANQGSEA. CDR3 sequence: CSVGWGSNNEQFF. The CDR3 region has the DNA TGCAGCGTTGGATGGGGGAGTAACAATGAGCAGTTCTTC.

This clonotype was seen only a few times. CDR3 protein: CSVPGPWFENEQFF. CDR3 nucleotide sequence: TGCAGCGTTCCGGGACCCTGGTTTGAAAATGAGCAGTTCTTC. The V gene is TRBV29-1, the J gene TRBJ2-1, with D perhaps being TRBD1 or TRBD2 (5 bases each). Germline CDR1 and CDR2: SQVTM and ANQGSEA. This CDR3 spans 14 amino acids. Trimming shortened V by 5 bases and J by 7 bases, and 18 bases separated the two germline ends.

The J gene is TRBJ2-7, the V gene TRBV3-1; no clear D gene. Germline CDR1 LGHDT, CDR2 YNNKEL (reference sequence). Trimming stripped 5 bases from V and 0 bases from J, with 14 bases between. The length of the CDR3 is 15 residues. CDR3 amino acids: CASSSAPTLSYEQYF. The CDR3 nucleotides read TGTGCCAGCAGCTCAGCACCGACCCTCTCCTACGAGCAGTACTTC.

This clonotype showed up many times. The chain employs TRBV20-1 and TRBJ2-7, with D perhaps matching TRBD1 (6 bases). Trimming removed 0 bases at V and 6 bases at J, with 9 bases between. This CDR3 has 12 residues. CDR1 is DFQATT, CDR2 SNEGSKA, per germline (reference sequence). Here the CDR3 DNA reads TGCAGTGCTAGAGATACAGGGCCCGAGCAGTACTTC. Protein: CSARDTGPEQYF.

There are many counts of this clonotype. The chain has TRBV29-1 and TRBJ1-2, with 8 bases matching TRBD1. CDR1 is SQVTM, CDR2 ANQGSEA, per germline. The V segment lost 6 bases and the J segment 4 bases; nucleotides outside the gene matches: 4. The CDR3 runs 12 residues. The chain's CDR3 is CSVVTGGYGYTF. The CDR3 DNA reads TGCAGCGTGGTTACAGGGGGCTATGGCTACACCTTC.

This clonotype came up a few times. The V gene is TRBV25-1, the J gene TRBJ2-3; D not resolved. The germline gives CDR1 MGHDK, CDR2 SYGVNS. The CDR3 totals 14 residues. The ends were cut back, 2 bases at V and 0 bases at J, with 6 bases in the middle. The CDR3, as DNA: TGTGCCAGCAGTGAAACGACCAGCACAGATACGCAGTATTTT. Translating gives CASSETTSTDTQYF.

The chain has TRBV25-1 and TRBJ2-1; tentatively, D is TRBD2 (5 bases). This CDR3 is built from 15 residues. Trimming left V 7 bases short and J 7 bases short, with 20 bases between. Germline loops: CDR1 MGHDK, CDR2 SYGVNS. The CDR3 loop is CASTSPGVARNEQFF. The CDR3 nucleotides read TGTGCCAGCACCTCCCCCGGGGTAGCGAGAAATGAGCAGTTCTTC.

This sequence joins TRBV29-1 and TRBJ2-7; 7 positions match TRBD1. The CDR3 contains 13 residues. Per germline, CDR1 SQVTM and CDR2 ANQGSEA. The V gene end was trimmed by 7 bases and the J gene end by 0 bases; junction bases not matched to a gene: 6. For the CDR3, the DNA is TGCAGCGGTACCACAGGGGTCTCCTACGAGCAGTACTTC. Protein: CSGTTGVSYEQYF.

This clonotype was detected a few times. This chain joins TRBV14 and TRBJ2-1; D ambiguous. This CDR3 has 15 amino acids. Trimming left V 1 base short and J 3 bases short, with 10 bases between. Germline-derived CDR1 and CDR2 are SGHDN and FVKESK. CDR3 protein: CASSQARTNYNEQFF. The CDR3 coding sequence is TGTGCCAGCAGCCAAGCTAGGACGAACTACAATGAGCAGTTCTTC.

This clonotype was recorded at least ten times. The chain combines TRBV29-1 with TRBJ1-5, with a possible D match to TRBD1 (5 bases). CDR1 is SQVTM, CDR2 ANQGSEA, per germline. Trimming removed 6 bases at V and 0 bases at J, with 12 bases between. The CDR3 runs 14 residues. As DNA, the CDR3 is TGCAGCGTATCGTCAGGGAGTAGCAATCAGCCCCAGCATTTT. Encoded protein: CSVSSGSSNQPQHF.

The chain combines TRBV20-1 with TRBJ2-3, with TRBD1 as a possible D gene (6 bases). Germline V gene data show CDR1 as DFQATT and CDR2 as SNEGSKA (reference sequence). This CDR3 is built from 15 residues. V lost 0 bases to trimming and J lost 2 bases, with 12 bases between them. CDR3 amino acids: CSARDGGRDTDTQYF. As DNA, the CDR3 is TGCAGTGCTAGAGATGGGGGCAGGGACACAGATACGCAGTATTTT.

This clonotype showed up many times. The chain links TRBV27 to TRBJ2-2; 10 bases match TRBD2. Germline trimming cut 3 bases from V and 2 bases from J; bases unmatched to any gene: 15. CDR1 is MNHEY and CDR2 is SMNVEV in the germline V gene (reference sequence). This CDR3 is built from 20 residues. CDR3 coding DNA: TGTGCCAGCAGTTTGTCTAGCGGGGGTTATCGACCCATCAACACCGGGGAGCTGTTTTTT. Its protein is CASSLSSGGYRPINTGELFF.

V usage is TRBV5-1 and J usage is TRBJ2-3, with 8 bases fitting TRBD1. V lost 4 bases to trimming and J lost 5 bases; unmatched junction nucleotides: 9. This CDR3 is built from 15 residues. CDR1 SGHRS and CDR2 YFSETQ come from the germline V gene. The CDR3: CASSRPYDRGDTQYF. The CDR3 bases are TGCGCCAGCAGCCGACCTTACGACAGGGGAGATACGCAGTATTTT.

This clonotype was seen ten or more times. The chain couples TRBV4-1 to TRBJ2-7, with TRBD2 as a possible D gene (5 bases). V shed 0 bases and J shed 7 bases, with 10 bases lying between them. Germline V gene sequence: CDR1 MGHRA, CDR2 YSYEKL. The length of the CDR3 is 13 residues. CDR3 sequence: CASSQDTEEEQYF. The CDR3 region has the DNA TGCGCCAGCAGCCAAGACACGGAGGAAGAGCAGTACTTC.

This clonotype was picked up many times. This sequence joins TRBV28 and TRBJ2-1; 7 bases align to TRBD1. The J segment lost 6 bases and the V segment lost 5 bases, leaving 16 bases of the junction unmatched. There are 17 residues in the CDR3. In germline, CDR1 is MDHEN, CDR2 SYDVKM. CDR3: CASSLRPTGYRGNEQFF. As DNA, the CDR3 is TGTGCCAGCAGTCTACGCCCGACAGGATACAGGGGCAATGAGCAGTTCTTC. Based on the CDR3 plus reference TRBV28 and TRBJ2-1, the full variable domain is DVKVTQSSRYLVKRTGEKVFLECVQDMDHENMFWYRQDPGLGLRLIYFSYDVKMKEKGDIPEGYSVSREKKERFSLILESASTNQTSMYLCASSLRPTGYRGNEQFFGPGTRLTVL.

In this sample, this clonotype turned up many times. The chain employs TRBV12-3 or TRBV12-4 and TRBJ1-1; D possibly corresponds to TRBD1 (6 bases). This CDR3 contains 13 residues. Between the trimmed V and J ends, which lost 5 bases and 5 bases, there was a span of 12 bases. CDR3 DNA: TGTGCCAGCAGTGCCTACAGGGAGACTGAAGCTTTCTTT. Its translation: CASSAYRETEAFF.

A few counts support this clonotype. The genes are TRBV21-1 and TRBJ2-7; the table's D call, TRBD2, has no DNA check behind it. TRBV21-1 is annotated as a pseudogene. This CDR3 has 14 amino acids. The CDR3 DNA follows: TGTGCCAGCAGCACTAGCGGGAGCTCCTACGAGCAGTACTTC. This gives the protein CASSTSGSSYEQYF.

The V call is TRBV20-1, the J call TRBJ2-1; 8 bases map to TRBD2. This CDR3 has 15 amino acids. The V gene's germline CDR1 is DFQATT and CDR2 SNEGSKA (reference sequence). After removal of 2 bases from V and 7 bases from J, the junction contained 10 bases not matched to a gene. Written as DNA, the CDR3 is TGCAGTGCTAGAATATGGTTAGCGGGAAGTAATGAGCAGTTCTTC. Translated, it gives CSARIWLAGSNEQFF.

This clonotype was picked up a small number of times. CDR3 sequence: CASRLQGAYGYTF. As DNA, the CDR3 is TGTGCCAGCAGGCTACAGGGGGCCTATGGCTACACCTTC. The chain has TRBV28 and TRBJ1-2; 9 bases map to TRBD1. The CDR3 length is 13 residues. V trimming: 6 bases; J trimming: 4 bases; junction bases outside the gene matches: 3. The germline gives CDR1 MDHEN, CDR2 SYDVKM.

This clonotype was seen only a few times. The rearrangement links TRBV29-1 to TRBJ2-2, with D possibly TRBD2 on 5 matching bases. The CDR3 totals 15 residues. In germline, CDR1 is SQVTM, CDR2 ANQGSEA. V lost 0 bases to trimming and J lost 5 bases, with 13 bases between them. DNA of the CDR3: TGCAGCGTTGAAGAGGGCAGCGGTCAAACCGGGGAGCTGTTTTTT. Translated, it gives CSVEEGSGQTGELFF.

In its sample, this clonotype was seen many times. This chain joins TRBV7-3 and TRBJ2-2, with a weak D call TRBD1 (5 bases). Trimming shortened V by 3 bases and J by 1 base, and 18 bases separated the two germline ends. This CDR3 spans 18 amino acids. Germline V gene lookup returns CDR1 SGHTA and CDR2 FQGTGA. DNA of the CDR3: TGTGCCAGCAGCTTCCCCGTTGCAGGACACGAGAACACCGGGGAGCTGTTTTTT. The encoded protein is CASSFPVAGHENTGELFF.